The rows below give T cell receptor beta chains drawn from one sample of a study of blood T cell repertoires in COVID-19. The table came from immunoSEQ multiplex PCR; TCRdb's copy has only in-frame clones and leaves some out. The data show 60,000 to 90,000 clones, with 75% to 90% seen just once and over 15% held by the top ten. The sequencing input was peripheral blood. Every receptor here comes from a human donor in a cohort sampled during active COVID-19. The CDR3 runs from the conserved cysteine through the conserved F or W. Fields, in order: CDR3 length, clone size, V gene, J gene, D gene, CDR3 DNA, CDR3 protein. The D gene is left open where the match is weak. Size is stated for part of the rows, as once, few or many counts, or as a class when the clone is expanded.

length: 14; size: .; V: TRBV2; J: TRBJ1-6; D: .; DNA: TGTGCCAGCAGGCCCCAAGGGGAGGGATCACCCCTCCACTTT; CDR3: CASRPQGEGSPLHF
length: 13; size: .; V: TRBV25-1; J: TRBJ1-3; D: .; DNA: TGTGCCAGCTGGGAGAGCTCTGGAAACACCATATATTTT; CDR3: CASWESSGNTIYF
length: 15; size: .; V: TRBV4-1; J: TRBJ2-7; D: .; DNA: TGCGCCAGCAGCCAAGCTAGAGACAGTTTCTACGAGCAGTACTTC; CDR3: CASSQARDSFYEQYF
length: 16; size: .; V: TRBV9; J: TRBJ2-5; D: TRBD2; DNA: TGTGCCAGCAGCGTAGAGGCTAGCGGGGGGGAAGAGACCCAGTACTTC; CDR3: CASSVEASGGEETQYF
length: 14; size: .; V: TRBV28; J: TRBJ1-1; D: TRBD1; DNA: TGTGCCAGCAGTTTCATAGGGGGCGCCTACGTAGCTTTCTTT; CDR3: CASSFIGGAYVAFF
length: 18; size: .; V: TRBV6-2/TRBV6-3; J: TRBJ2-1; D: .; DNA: TGTGCCAGCAGCCCTCATCCCCGGCGGAGGAGCTCCTACAATGAGCAGTTCTTC; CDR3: CASSPHPRRRSSYNEQFF
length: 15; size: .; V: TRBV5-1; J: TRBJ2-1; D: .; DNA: TGCGCCAGCAGCTTCACCGGGACTCAGAAGAATGAGCAGTTCTTC; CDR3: CASSFTGTQKNEQFF
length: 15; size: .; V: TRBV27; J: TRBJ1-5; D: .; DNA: TGTGCCAGCAGTTTCCAGGGATATAGCAATCAGCCCCAGCATTTT; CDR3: CASSFQGYSNQPQHF
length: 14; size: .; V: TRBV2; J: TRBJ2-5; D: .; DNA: TGTGCCAGCAGTAGTTTGGGGAGGACGGAGACCCAGTACTTC; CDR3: CASSSLGRTETQYF
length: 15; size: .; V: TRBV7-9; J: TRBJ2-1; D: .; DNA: TGTGCCAGCAGCTCGGCGGAGGGGTTAGAAAATGAGCAGTTCTTC; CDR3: CASSSAEGLENEQFF
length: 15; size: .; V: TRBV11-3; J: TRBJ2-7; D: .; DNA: TGTGCCAGCAGCTTAGATCTGGCAGAATCCTACGAGCAGTACTTC; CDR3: CASSLDLAESYEQYF
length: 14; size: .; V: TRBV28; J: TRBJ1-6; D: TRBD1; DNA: TGTGCCAGCAGGACAGGGCGCTATAATTCACCCCTCCACTTT; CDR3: CASRTGRYNSPLHF
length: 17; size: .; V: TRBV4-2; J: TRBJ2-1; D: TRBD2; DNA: TGTGCCAGCAGCCAAGAGGGACCGGGGGGGCCGGGCAATGAGCAGTTCTTC; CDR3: CASSQEGPGGPGNEQFF
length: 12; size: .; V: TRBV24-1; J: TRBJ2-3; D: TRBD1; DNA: TGTGCAACCGGGACAGACCTAGGTACGCAGTATTTT; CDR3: CATGTDLGTQYF
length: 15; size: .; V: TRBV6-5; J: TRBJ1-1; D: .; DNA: TGTGCCAGCAGGAAGGGGGTTGGTCGTGGGACTGAAGCTTTCTTT; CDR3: CASRKGVGRGTEAFF
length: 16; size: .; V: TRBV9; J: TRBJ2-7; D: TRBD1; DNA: TGTGCCAGCAGCCCACCCGGAGGACAGGGATACTACGAGCAGTACTTC; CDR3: CASSPPGGQGYYEQYF
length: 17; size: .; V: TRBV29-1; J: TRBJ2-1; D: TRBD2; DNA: TGCAGCGCCCACGGGACTAGCGGGGGCCTATCCTACAATGAGCAGTTCTTC; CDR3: CSAHGTSGGLSYNEQFF
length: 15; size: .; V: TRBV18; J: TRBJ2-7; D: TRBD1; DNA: TGTGCCAGCTCACCAGGGACAGCCGGAACCTACGAGCAGTACTTC; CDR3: CASSPGTAGTYEQYF
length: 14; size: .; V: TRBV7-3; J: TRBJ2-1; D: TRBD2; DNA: TGTGCCAGCAGCTTAAGAGGACTAGTAAATGAGCAGTTCTTC; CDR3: CASSLRGLVNEQFF
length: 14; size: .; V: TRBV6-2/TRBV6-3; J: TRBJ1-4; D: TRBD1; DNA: TGTGCCAGCAGCCGGGACAGGGGGGGTGAAAAACTGTTTTTT; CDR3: CASSRDRGGEKLFF
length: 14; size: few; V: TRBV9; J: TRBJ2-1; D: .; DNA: TGTGCCAGCAGCGCAGGGGGGACCAACAATGAGCAGTTCTTC; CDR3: CASSAGGTNNEQFF
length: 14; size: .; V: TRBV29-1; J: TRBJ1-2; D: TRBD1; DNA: TGCAGCTTCATTCCCGGGACAGGGAACTATGGCTACACCTTC; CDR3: CSFIPGTGNYGYTF
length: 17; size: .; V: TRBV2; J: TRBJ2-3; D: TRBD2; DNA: TGTGCCAGCAGTGAGCGCCCGACTAGCGGGGCCACAGATACGCAGTATTTT; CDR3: CASSERPTSGATDTQYF
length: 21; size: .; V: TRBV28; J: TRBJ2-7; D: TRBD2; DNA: TGTGCCAGCAGCCTGAGGAGACTTAGGGGACTAGCGGGAGGGAAGTCCTACGAGCAGTACTTC; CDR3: CASSLRRLRGLAGGKSYEQYF
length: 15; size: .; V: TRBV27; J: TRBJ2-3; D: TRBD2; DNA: TGTGCCAGCAGTCCCCGCGAGCGGGAGTCAGATACGCAGTATTTT; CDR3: CASSPRERESDTQYF
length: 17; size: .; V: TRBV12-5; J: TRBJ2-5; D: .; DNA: TGTGCTAGTGGTTTGGGGAGGGGACTGCCGTACCAAGAGACCCAGTACTTC; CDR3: CASGLGRGLPYQETQYF
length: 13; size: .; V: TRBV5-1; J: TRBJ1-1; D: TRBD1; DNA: TGCGCCAGCAGCCTGACAGGGGACACTGAAGCTTTCTTT; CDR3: CASSLTGDTEAFF
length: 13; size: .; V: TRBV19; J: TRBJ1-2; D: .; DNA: TGTGCCAGTAACCCGGGGGGAAGGGGTGGCTACACCTTC; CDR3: CASNPGGRGGYTF
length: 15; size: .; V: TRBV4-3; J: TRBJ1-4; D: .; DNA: TGCGCCAGCAGCCAAGACGCAGTTTCGGGAGAAAAACTGTTTTTT; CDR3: CASSQDAVSGEKLFF
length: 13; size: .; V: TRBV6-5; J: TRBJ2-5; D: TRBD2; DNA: TGTGCCAGCAGTAGTCCCGGGGGGGAGACCCAGTACTTC; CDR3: CASSSPGGETQYF
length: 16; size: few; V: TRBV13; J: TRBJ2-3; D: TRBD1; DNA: TGTGCCAGCAGCTCGGTACGGGACAGTCTAACAGATACGCAGTATTTT; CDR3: CASSSVRDSLTDTQYF
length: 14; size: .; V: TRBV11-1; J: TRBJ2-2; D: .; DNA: TGTGCCAGCAGCCCAAGACTTGGCACCGGGGAGCTGTTTTTT; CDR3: CASSPRLGTGELFF
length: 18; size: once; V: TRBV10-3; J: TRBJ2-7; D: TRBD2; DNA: TGTGCCATCAGTGAAGGGGGACTAGCGGGCCTGACCTCCTACGAGCAGTACTTC; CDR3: CAISEGGLAGLTSYEQYF
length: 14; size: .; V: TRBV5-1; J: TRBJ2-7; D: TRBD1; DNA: TGCGCCAGCAGCTTACCCGGGACAGCAAACGAGCAGTACTTC; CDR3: CASSLPGTANEQYF
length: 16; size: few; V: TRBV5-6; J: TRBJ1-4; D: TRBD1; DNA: TGTGCCAGCAGCACTTCGACAGGGGTGGCTAATGAAAAACTGTTTTTT; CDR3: CASSTSTGVANEKLFF